Presented here are 26 T cell receptor beta chains from one specimen sequenced in a study of blood T cell repertoires in COVID-19. Data came from immunoSEQ multiplex PCR; TCRdb stores just in-frame clones and leaves some out. The sample has about 370,000 clones; approximately 90% are singletons. Sample: PBMCs or T cells enriched from blood (not recorded which). The receptors originated from a man aged 18 to 35 who had recovered from COVID-19.

CDR3: CASSVAGGNSPLHF. For the CDR3, the DNA is TGTGCCAGCAGCGTGGCGGGGGGGAATTCACCCCTCCACTTT. This chain uses TRBV9 with TRBJ1-6, with a tentative D call TRBD1 (5 bases). V lost 2 bases to trimming and J lost 7 bases, with 10 bases between them. There are 14 residues in the CDR3. Germline V gives CDR1 SGDLS, CDR2 YYNGEE.

A single count supports this clone. This rearrangement joins TRBV15 to TRBJ2-3; unclear D gene. Trimming left V 1 base short and J 0 bases short, with 8 bases between. This CDR3 region has 15 residues. CDR1 LNHNV and CDR2 YYDKDF come from the germline V gene (reference sequence). CDR3 coding DNA: TGTGCCACCAGCAGAGTTGGAGCAAGCACAGATACGCAGTATTTT. Encoded protein: CATSRVGASTDTQYF.

This clone occurred a few times. J is TRBJ2-1 and V is TRBV7-6, with 9 positions matching TRBD1. With V trimmed by 6 bases and J by 5 bases, 14 bases remained unmatched. The germline V gene encodes CDR1 SGHVS and CDR2 FNYEAQ. This CDR3 contains 17 residues. Written as DNA, the CDR3 is TGTGCCAGCAGTGACGACCCTCGGGACAGGGATAACAATGAGCAGTTCTTC. Protein sequence: CASSDDPRDRDNNEQFF.

CDR3 in DNA: TGTGCCAGCAGTGATACGGGGGGCGGTGAGCAGTTCTTC. Translation: CASSDTGGGEQFF. The chain couples TRBV6-1 to TRBJ2-1; tentative D call: TRBD2 (7 bases). Between the trimmed V and J ends, which lost 3 bases and 9 bases, there was a span of 12 bases. CDR1 MNHNS and CDR2 SASEGT come from the germline V gene. The CDR3 runs 13 residues.

This chain links TRBV19 with TRBJ2-1; 11 positions match TRBD2. This CDR3 region has 18 residues. Losses at the gene ends were 4 bases for V and 5 bases for J; bases not matched to a gene: 13. Per germline, CDR1 LNHDA and CDR2 SQIVND (reference sequence). The CDR3 loop reads CASSRLAGGHRVNNEQFF. Written as DNA, the CDR3 is TGTGCCAGTAGTAGGCTAGCGGGAGGACATCGTGTAAACAATGAGCAGTTCTTC.

This rearrangement joins TRBV18 to TRBJ2-3; a weak D match, TRBD2 (5 bases). Germline assignment: CDR1 KGHSH and CDR2 LQKENI. V lost 2 bases and J lost 2, with 8 bases in between. CDR3 length: 14 amino acids. CDR3 loop: CASSPREFTDTQYF. The CDR3 DNA reads TGTGCCAGCTCACCAAGGGAGTTCACAGATACGCAGTATTTT.

The rearrangement joins TRBV19 to TRBJ1-1; D is ambiguous. In germline, CDR1 is LNHDA, CDR2 SQIVND (reference sequence). Trimming shortened V by 8 bases and J by 2 bases, and 12 bases separated the two germline ends. The CDR3 length is 13 residues. The CDR3 is CASRKWRNTEAFF. In DNA, the CDR3 is TGTGCCAGTCGAAAGTGGAGAAACACTGAAGCTTTCTTT.

DNA of the CDR3: TGTGCCAGCAGTTACGGGGGCCCTGGAATTGAAGCTTTCTTT. Translated, it gives CASSYGGPGIEAFF. The chain links TRBV6-5 to TRBJ1-1; D possibly corresponds to TRBD1 (6 bases). The germline V gene encodes CDR1 MNHEY and CDR2 SVGAGI. V was pared by 2 bases and J by 7 bases, with 14 bases between. This CDR3 has 14 residues.

This rearrangement joins TRBV7-2 to TRBJ2-1; D is unresolved. Trimming stripped 2 bases from V and 0 bases from J, with 8 bases between. CDR1 is SGHTA and CDR2 is FQGNSA in the germline V gene. This CDR3 comprises 15 residues. CDR3 in amino acids: CASSLSARSYNEQFF. CDR3 coding DNA: TGTGCCAGCAGCTTAAGCGCGCGCTCCTACAATGAGCAGTTCTTC.

CDR3 nucleotide sequence: TGTGCCAGCAGCGTAGCTCTGCCAGGGGTGAACTATGGCTACACCTTC. Translated, it gives CASSVALPGVNYGYTF. The rearrangement joins TRBV9 to TRBJ1-2; D is possibly TRBD1 (6 bases). The germline CDR1 and CDR2 sequences are SGDLS and YYNGEE. V dropped 0 bases and J dropped 2 bases, with 14 bases sitting between them. The CDR3 length is 16 residues.

The chain is built from TRBV7-2 and TRBJ1-4, with 8 bases matching TRBD1. The CDR3 extends over 14 amino acids. CDR1 SGHTA and CDR2 FQGNSA come from the germline V gene. Germline trimming cut 5 bases from V and 8 bases from J; bases unmatched to any gene: 7. CDR3 sequence reads: CASSRGQAEEKLFF. The CDR3 nucleotides read TGTGCCAGCAGCCGGGGACAGGCGGAGGAAAAACTGTTTTTT.

The chain is built from TRBV18 and TRBJ1-2; 8 bases agree with TRBD1. The CDR3 runs to 16 residues. Germline V gives CDR1 KGHSH, CDR2 LQKENI. V lost 0 bases, J lost 4 bases, and 7 bases stayed unmatched. CDR3 nucleotide sequence: TGTGCCAGCTCACCACCAGCCCCAGGGGGCAGCTATGGCTACACCTTC. Residues: CASSPPAPGGSYGYTF. The full variable domain, rest sourced from reference TRBV18 and TRBJ1-2, is NAGVMQNPRHLVRRRGQEARLRCSPMKGHSHVYWYRQLPEEGLKFMVYLQKENIIDESGMPKERFSAEFPKEGPSILRIQQVVRGDSAAYFCASSPPAPGGSYGYTFGSGTRLTVV.

The table lists this clone with a count of one. This chain connects TRBV4-2 to TRBJ1-5, with 8 bases that match TRBD1. Trimming removed 0 bases from V and 7 bases from J; junction bases left unmatched: 5. This CDR3 comprises 15 residues. Per the germline V gene, CDR1 is LGHNA and CDR2 is YNFKEQ. The DNA for the CDR3 is TGTGCCAGCAGCCAAGAGTCGGCAGGGGGCCAGCCCCAGCATTTT. Protein product: CASSQESAGGQPQHF.

The chain is built from TRBV27 and TRBJ2-3; D perhaps matches TRBD2 (5 bases). Trimming pared 0 bases from V and 4 bases from J, leaving 11 bases between. CDR3 length equals 15 residues. Per germline, CDR1 MNHEY and CDR2 SMNVEV (reference sequence). The CDR3 DNA sequence: TGTGCCAGCAGTTTATCGTTTGAGGGAGCAGATACGCAGTATTTT. Translating gives CASSLSFEGADTQYF.

This chain joins TRBV30 and TRBJ2-3, with 10 bases matching TRBD2. The germline V gene has CDR1 GTSNPN and CDR2 SVGIG (reference sequence). CDR3 length: 16 amino acids. V shed 2 bases and J 2 bases; nucleotides not matched to a gene: 7. The CDR3 loop reads CAWSRRSGRYTDTQYF. CDR3 DNA: TGTGCCTGGAGTAGGCGTAGCGGGAGGTACACAGATACGCAGTATTTT.

The chain uses TRBV10-3 and TRBJ1-4; TRBD1 matches at 8 bases. From germline, CDR1 is ENHRY and CDR2 SYGVKD. The V and J ends lost 2 bases and 11 bases, in that order; junction bases with no gene match: 7. This CDR3 is built from 14 residues. In nucleotides, the CDR3 is TGTGCCATCAGTGAGGGACAGGGACGGGACAAACTGTTTTTT. Translating it yields CAISEGQGRDKLFF.

The genes are TRBV2 and TRBJ1-1; no definite D call. This CDR3 has 15 residues. The germline gives CDR1 SNHLY, CDR2 FYNNEI. Trimming left V 4 bases short and J 2 bases short, with 14 bases between. This CDR3 is CASSVGGPTNTEAFF. CDR3 nucleotides: TGTGCCAGCAGTGTTGGCGGCCCCACCAACACTGAAGCTTTCTTT.

The rearrangement joins TRBV2 to TRBJ2-3; TRBD2 agrees at 14 bases. Germline V gene data show CDR1 as SNHLY and CDR2 as FYNNEI. V shed 6 bases and J 4 bases; nucleotides not matched to a gene: 0. CDR3 length equals 14 residues. CDR3 nucleotide sequence: TGTGCCAGCAGGGGACTAGCGGGAGCAGATACGCAGTATTTT. Translated: CASRGLAGADTQYF.

This clone was detected only once. The J gene is TRBJ1-1, the V gene TRBV24-1; D not certain. The germline V gene encodes CDR1 KGHDR and CDR2 SFDVKD. The V and J ends lost 10 bases and 1 base respectively, with 9 bases between them. CDR3 size: 12 residues. The DNA for the CDR3 is TGTGCCACGAGGGTTGGGAACACTGAAGCTTTCTTT. Translated, it gives CATRVGNTEAFF.

CDR3 sequence: CASSMGRQETQYF. The CDR3, as DNA: TGTGCCAGTAGTATGGGGCGACAAGAGACCCAGTACTTC. The chain carries TRBV19 and TRBJ2-5; D perhaps matches TRBD1 (5 bases). Germline V lookup: CDR1 LNHDA, CDR2 SQIVND (reference sequence). The CDR3 is 13 residues long. Between the trimmed V and J ends, which lost 3 bases and 2 bases, there was a span of 7 bases.

The chain is built from TRBV19 and TRBJ1-3; a possible D gene is TRBD1 (5 bases). The V end lost 8 bases, the J end lost 5 bases, and 16 bases lay between the germline ends. The CDR3 is 14 residues long. CDR1 and CDR2 (germline): LNHDA, SQIVND (reference sequence). The DNA of the CDR3 is TGTGCCAGTGGCTCTTGGGCAGGGAGAAACACCATATATTTT. Protein product: CASGSWAGRNTIYF. The full variable domain, its missing parts supplied by reference TRBV19 and TRBJ1-3, is DGGITQSPKYLFRKEGQNVTLSCEQNLNHDAMYWYRQDPGQGLRLIYYSQIVNDFQKGDIAEGYSVSREKKESFPLTVTSAQKNPTAFYLCASGSWAGRNTIYFGEGSWLTVV.

This clone was counted once. The chain links TRBV2 to TRBJ1-5; TRBD1 might be the D (5 bases). V lost 8 bases and J 7 bases, leaving 18 bases between the germline ends. CDR1 and CDR2 (germline): SNHLY, FYNNEI. CDR3 length: 14 amino acids. The CDR3: CASAPSRVNQPQHF. The CDR3 DNA follows: TGTGCCAGCGCCCCCAGCAGGGTAAACCAGCCCCAGCATTTT.

This rearrangement joins TRBV6-5 to TRBJ2-2; D may be TRBD1 (5 bases). This CDR3 spans 12 amino acids. Germline V gene sequence: CDR1 MNHEY, CDR2 SVGAGI. Trimming stripped 7 bases from V and 5 bases from J, with 8 bases between. As DNA, the CDR3 is TGTGCCAGCAACGGACAAACCGGGGAGCTGTTTTTT. This sequence encodes CASNGQTGELFF.

This clone was detected only a few times. The chain couples TRBV28 to TRBJ1-2, with D maybe TRBD1 (6 bases). From germline, CDR1 is MDHEN and CDR2 SYDVKM. The CDR3 is 17 residues long. Trimming stripped 6 bases from V and 4 bases from J, with 24 bases between. CDR3 sequence (DNA): TGTGCCAGCAGCCCTAGGGGGGGCGCGGGGATCGGCTATGGCTACACCTTC. Translating gives CASSPRGGAGIGYGYTF.

The chain couples TRBV7-3 to TRBJ1-1; D might be TRBD1 (5 bases). Between the trimmed V and J ends, which lost 2 bases and 1 base, there was a span of 8 bases. There are 14 residues in the CDR3. Germline CDR1 SGHTA, CDR2 FQGTGA. For the CDR3, the DNA is TGTGCCAGCAGCTTAGGACACCAGAACACTGAAGCTTTCTTT. This translates into CASSLGHQNTEAFF.

V and J are TRBV2 and TRBJ1-2, with D perhaps TRBD1 (5 bases). The CDR3 totals 14 residues. The V gene lost 6 bases and the J gene lost 4 bases, with 15 bases spanning the gap. CDR1 SNHLY and CDR2 FYNNEI come from the germline V gene. The CDR3 coding sequence is TGTGCCAGCAGCCCGGAGACAGTCGGCTATGGCTACACCTTC. As protein: CASSPETVGYGYTF.